Below are 13 T cell receptor beta chains sequenced from a single sample in a study of tumor-infiltrating lymphocytes in oesophageal squamous cell carcinoma. TCRdb called the PCR reads again in MiXCR, with one record for every CDR3 protein. The sample shows under 20,000 distinct CDR3 sequences, 50% of them seen only once. Material: esophageal tumor tissue. These receptors originate from a male donor with esophageal squamous cell carcinoma.

This clonotype was seen at least ten times. A much larger clone differs from this one at a single base, so this may be a read error. The J gene is TRBJ2-7, the V gene TRBV7-9, with TRBD2 matching 7 bases. This CDR3 comprises 13 residues. Germline trimming cut 5 bases from V and 10 bases from J; bases unmatched to any gene: 11. The V gene's germline CDR1 is SEHNR and CDR2 FQNEAQ (reference sequence). The CDR3 reads CASSPGLVIGQYF. CDR3 nucleotide sequence: TGTGCCAGCAGCCCCGGACTAGTAATTGGTCAGTACTTC.

The chain uses TRBV7-8 and TRBJ1-1, with unresolved D. The CDR3 spans 13 residues. CDR1 and CDR2 from the germline V gene are SGHVS and FQNEAQ. V was pared by 6 bases and J by 1 base, with 9 bases between. In DNA form, the CDR3 reads TGTGCCAGCAGTGGCCTGGGGAACACTGAAGCTTTCTTT. Its translation: CASSGLGNTEAFF.

A word on this clonotype: The CDR3 does not end in the conserved phenylalanine or tryptophan, so this is likely a read error. The DNA is omitted, as the CDR3 cannot be located on it reliably, and the CDR3 follows TCRdb's listing. The V gene is TRBV27, the J gene TRBJ2-7; the table gives TRBD1 as D, unverified against the DNA. The CDR3 spans 16 amino acids, including both terminal residues. Germline V gene sequence: CDR1 MNHEY, CDR2 SMNVEV (reference sequence). The CDR3: CASKGTGWDYGYTFGS.

The rearrangement links TRBV7-6 to TRBJ2-3; 11 bases agree with TRBD2. The CDR3 has 15 amino acids. Looked up from germline, CDR1 is SGHVS and CDR2 is FNYEAQ. The DNA of the CDR3 is TGTGTTACGCGACGGACTAGCGGGAGCACAGATACGCAGTATTTT. Translating it yields CVTRRTSGSTDTQYF.

This clonotype came up once. The V and J genes are TRBV7-4 and TRBJ2-1; no clear D gene. In germline, CDR1 is SGHVT, CDR2 SQSDAQ. The CDR3 sequence is 9 residues long. The CDR3, as DNA: TGTACCCACTACAATGAGCAGTTCTTC. This translates into CTHYNEQFF.

The rearrangement links TRBV6-8 to TRBJ1-1; the D gene is possibly TRBD1 (6 bases). Germline CDR1 reads MNHGY; CDR2 reads SAAAGT. The CDR3 spans 13 residues. V lost 5 bases, J lost 1 base, and 8 bases lay in between. DNA for the CDR3: TGTGCCAGCAGTGCGACAGGGAACACTGAAGCTTTCTTT. Amino acids: CASSATGNTEAFF.

The chain couples TRBV3-1 to TRBJ1-1, with D unclear. From germline, CDR1 is LGHDT and CDR2 YNNKEL (reference sequence). Trimming shortened V by 6 bases and J by 1 base, and 6 bases separated the two germline ends. The CDR3 spans 12 residues. CDR3 DNA sequence: TGTGCCAGCAGGGGCCCGAACACTGAAGCTTTCTTT. Its protein product is CASRGPNTEAFF.

This sequence joins TRBV30 and TRBJ2-3; D is ambiguous. The length of the CDR3 is 12 residues. V lost 4 bases and J lost 3, with 8 bases in between. The germline CDR1 and CDR2 sequences are GTSNPN and SVGIG (reference sequence). Here the CDR3 reads CAWKPLTDTQYF. The CDR3 coding sequence is TGTGCCTGGAAGCCCCTGACAGATACGCAGTATTTT. The entire variable domain, with the rest obtained from reference TRBV30 and TRBJ2-3, is as follows: SQTIHQWPATLVQPVGSPLSLECTVEGTSNPNLYWYRQAAGRGLQLLFYSVGIGQISSEVPQNLSASRPQDRQFILSSKKLLLSDSGFYLCAWKPLTDTQYFGPGTRLTVL.

This clonotype has a handful of counts. The CDR3 does not end in the conserved phenylalanine or tryptophan, so this is likely a read error. Because the CDR3's place on the DNA is in doubt, the DNA is left out and the CDR3 is given as listed by TCRdb. The rearrangement uses TRBV5-8 and TRBJ2-5. CDR1 and CDR2 (germline): SGHTS, YDEGEE. The CDR3 is 13 amino acids long, termini counted. CDR3 sequence: CASSLVGGYTFGS.

V and J are TRBV7-2 and TRBJ2-7; D is undetermined. Germline V CDR1 and CDR2: SGHTA, FQGNSA. The CDR3 runs to 14 residues. Trimming pared 1 base from V and 4 bases from J, leaving 11 bases between. CDR3 sequence (DNA): TGTGCCAGCAGCTTAGATCATGGTTCGTACGAGCAGTACTTC. It encodes CASSLDHGSYEQYF.

V is TRBV12-3 or TRBV12-4 and J is TRBJ1-2; D gene ambiguous. Trimming pared 5 bases from V and 6 bases from J, leaving 10 bases between. The CDR3 consists of 12 residues. CDR3 nucleotide sequence: TGTGCCAGCAGTCGGACCGCGAATGGCTACACCTTC. Its translation is CASSRTANGYTF.

For this clonotype: The CDR3 carries no conserved terminal phenylalanine or tryptophan, so it likely arises from a read error. Because the CDR3's place on the DNA is in doubt, the DNA is left out and the CDR3 is given as listed by TCRdb. The chain employs TRBV7-6 and TRBJ2-3; the listed D gene, TRBD1, was not tested against the DNA. Germline V gene sequence: CDR1 SGHVS, CDR2 FNYEAQ. The CDR3 is 14 residues long, counting both termini. CDR3 amino acids: CASSLHKGEQYFGP.

In its sample, this clonotype was seen once. This chain uses TRBV7-6 with TRBJ2-4; weak D call: TRBD1 (6 bases). The J call is in doubt because the DNA end fits TRBJ1-2 better. Per the germline V gene, CDR1 is SGHVS and CDR2 is FNYEAQ. CDR3 size: 14 residues. CDR3 sequence (DNA): TGTGCCAGCAGCTTCGCAGGGGCTGCTTATGGCTACACCTTC. It translates to CASSFAGAAYGYTF.